The 27 T cell receptor beta chains reported below all come from one sample, sequenced in a study of T cell clonality in common variable immunodeficiency (dated by TCRdb to the mid-2010s). The receptor library was made with the immunoSEQ multiplex PCR assay. TCRdb took over this immuneACCESS table, retaining in-frame rearrangements with V and J assigned. Such tables are incomplete; in checked studies, under half of the missing clones stem from an unresolved V gene, and the remainder is unexplained. This sample has about 44,000 clones, none of them a singleton. The ten largest clones add up to more than 9% of the sample. Sequenced sample: peripheral blood mononuclear cells. The receptors shown here come from a person aged 18 to 75 in good health.

This clone was detected a few times. The read ends 3 residues early relative to the CDR3; the germline J gene fills the gap. This rearrangement joins TRBV11-2 to TRBJ2-7, with TRBD2 matching 11 bases. The V and J ends lost 4 bases and 5 bases, in that order; junction bases with no gene match: 7. The CDR3 is 15 amino acids. In germline, CDR1 is SGHAT, CDR2 FQNNGV. The CDR3 reads CASSSIAGGVNEQYF. The CDR3 bases that were read are TGTGCCAGCAGCTCTATAGCGGGGGGGGTGAACGAG.

In this sample, this clone turned up many times. The CDR3 end falls 3 residues outside the read, so it is completed with the germline J gene. The genes are TRBV5-1 and TRBJ2-5; tentatively, D is TRBD2 (5 bases). The CDR3 runs 13 residues. Per the germline V gene, CDR1 is SGHRS and CDR2 is YFSETQ. V shed 4 bases and J shed 0 bases, with 7 bases lying between them. The chain's CDR3 is CASSQRYQETQYF. CDR3 DNA (partial): TGCGCCAGCAGCCAGCGGTACCAAGAGACC.

This clone was observed at least ten times. The CDR3 spells CASSLVWAPANEQFF. CDR3 DNA, as far as it was read: TGTGCCAGCAGTCTCGTTTGGGCTCCCGCCAATGAG. The V gene is TRBV28, the J gene TRBJ2-1; D not certain. Coverage ceases 3 residues before the CDR3 finishes, and the germline J gene fills in the end. Germline-derived CDR1 and CDR2 are MDHEN and SYDVKM. Trimming pared 5 bases from V and 6 bases from J, leaving 17 bases between. The CDR3 runs 15 residues.

At least ten counts were recorded for this clone. The read ends 3 residues shy of where the CDR3 ends; the end is completed using the germline J gene. The rearrangement joins TRBV7-2 to TRBJ2-7, with D tentatively TRBD2 (5 bases). The CDR3 has 13 amino acids. V gave up 5 bases and J gave up 5 bases, with 13 bases separating them. The germline CDR1 and CDR2 sequences are SGHTA and FQGNSA. The DNA read from the CDR3 is TGTGCCAGCAGCATCACTAGTGTCCACGAG. Translation gives CASSITSVHE. The whole CDR3 reads CASSITSVHEQYF.

This clone has a count of ten or more. CDR3 loop: CASSPTSPGELFF. CDR3 DNA (partial): TGTGCCAGCAGCCCGACTAGCCCCGGGGAG. V is TRBV11-2 and J is TRBJ2-2, with 7 bases fitting TRBD2. Read data end 3 residues before the CDR3 end; the end is taken from the germline J gene. V lost 5 bases to trimming and J lost 6 bases; unmatched junction nucleotides: 3. This CDR3 has 13 residues. Per the germline V gene, CDR1 is SGHAT and CDR2 is FQNNGV.

This clone was recorded at least ten times. The read comes to an end 3 residues before the CDR3 does, leaving the germline J gene to fill in the end. The chain carries TRBV12-3 or TRBV12-4 and TRBJ2-3, with D possibly TRBD2 on 7 matching bases. CDR3 size: 13 residues. V dropped 10 bases and J dropped 1 base, with 12 bases sitting between them. The sequenced CDR3 bases are TGTGCCACACGGGGGGCTGGCACAGATACG. It encodes CATRGAGTDT. The full CDR3 is CATRGAGTDTQYF.

This clone was counted many times. CDR3 in amino acids: CASSQESSGTISTDTQYF. CDR3 DNA, as far as it was read: TGTGCCAGCAGCCAAGAGTCTAGCGGCACCATTAGCACAGATACG. The chain is built from TRBV4-2 and TRBJ2-3, with 7 positions matching TRBD2. The read gets to within 3 residues of the CDR3 end, and the germline J gene fills in the rest. The junction had 9 bases not matched to a gene; V was cut back by 0 bases and J by 0 bases. The germline V gene has CDR1 LGHNA and CDR2 YNFKEQ. The length of the CDR3 is 18 residues.

This clone was seen repeatedly, ten times or more. Read coverage stops 3 residues before the CDR3 terminus; the germline J gene supplies the remainder. The rearrangement links TRBV5-1 to TRBJ2-5, with D hard to call. In germline, CDR1 is SGHRS, CDR2 YFSETQ. Deletions cut 5 bases from V and 4 bases from J, with 12 bases between. The CDR3 spans 13 residues. Partial CDR3 DNA: TGCGCCAGCAGGTTTAGTAGTTCAGAGACC. It is translated as CASRFSSSET. The entire CDR3 is CASRFSSSETQYF.

This clone has at least ten counts. The read falls 3 residues short of the CDR3 end, and the missing part is taken from the germline J gene. J is TRBJ2-3 and V is TRBV11-2; tentative D call: TRBD2 (5 bases). Trimming shortened V by 4 bases and J by 7 bases, and 12 bases separated the two germline ends. Germline-derived CDR1 and CDR2 are SGHAT and FQNNGV. The CDR3 runs 13 residues. The CDR3 here is CASSSVLANTQYF. The CDR3 DNA, read in part, is TGTGCCAGCAGCTCCGTCCTAGCAAATACG.

The table lists this clone with many counts. The sequence runs out 3 residues before the end of the CDR3; the remainder is reconstructed from the germline J gene. This sequence joins TRBV12-3 or TRBV12-4 and TRBJ1-5; D gene unclear. The CDR3 is 14 residues long. Trimming cost V 4 bases and J 0 bases, with 7 bases left between them. CDR3 loop: CASSYLNSNQPQHF. The covered CDR3 bases are TGTGCCAGCAGTTACTTAAATAGCAATCAGCCC.

Ten or more counts support this clone. Read data end 3 residues before the CDR3 end; the end is taken from the germline J gene. The V and J genes are TRBV4-2 and TRBJ1-5; 8 nucleotides line up with TRBD1. Trimming removed 0 bases from V and 2 bases from J; junction bases left unmatched: 15. CDR1 LGHNA and CDR2 YNFKEQ come from the germline V gene. This CDR3 region has 20 residues. The covered CDR3 bases are TGTGCCAGCAGCCAAGATCAGGGGGCAGGGGGCGCGGGAGGCAATCAGCCC. Residues: CASSQDQGAGGAGGNQP. The CDR3 in its entirety is CASSQDQGAGGAGGNQPQHF.

This clone has a count of ten or more. The read terminates 3 residues ahead of where the CDR3 ends, so the germline J gene completes it. The chain has TRBV4-1 and TRBJ1-2; D not resolved. The CDR3 is made up of 12 amino acids. Per the germline V gene, CDR1 is MGHRA and CDR2 is YSYEKL. Trimming stripped 1 base from V and 7 bases from J, with 7 bases between. Incomplete CDR3 DNA: TGCGCCAGCAGCCAAGGTCAGGCTGGC. Encoded protein: CASSQGQAG. In full, the CDR3 reads CASSQGQAGYTF.

This clone was counted ten times or more. The read halts 3 residues ahead of the CDR3 end, with the missing end drawn from the germline J gene. V and J are TRBV5-1 and TRBJ2-3; D gene unclear. Trimming removed 4 bases at V and 1 base at J, with 13 bases between. This CDR3 comprises 15 residues. Germline-derived CDR1 and CDR2 are SGHRS and YFSETQ. The CDR3 reads CASSMESSRTDTQYF. The sequenced part of the CDR3 DNA is TGCGCCAGCAGCATGGAATCCTCTCGCACAGATACG.

This clone was counted many times. The read ends 3 residues before the CDR3 terminus; that terminus is restored from the germline J gene. This rearrangement joins TRBV9 to TRBJ1-6, with unresolved D. V lost 4 bases, J lost 0 bases, and 11 bases lay in between. This CDR3 has 16 residues. The germline V gene encodes CDR1 SGDLS and CDR2 YYNGEE. The CDR3 bases that were read are TGTGCCAGCAGCCCGGCGGGGAGCTCCTATAATTCACCC. It yields the protein CASSPAGSSYNSP. The full CDR3 is CASSPAGSSYNSPLHF.

In this sample, this clone turned up many times. Sequence at one end of the junction differs from germline and may be a read error. The CDR3 extends 3 residues past the end of the read, so its final part is completed from the germline J gene. The chain couples TRBV19 to TRBJ1-4; 7 positions match TRBD1. CDR3 length equals 12 residues. Germline CDR1 reads LNHDA; CDR2 reads SQIVND (reference sequence). The CDR3 bases that were read are TGTGCGAGTAGGGGGCTTGGTGAAAAA. This codes for CASRGLGEK. The whole CDR3 sequence is CASRGLGEKLFF.

In this sample, this clone turned up many times. The read terminates 3 residues before the CDR3 end, so the remaining end is supplied by the germline J gene. J is TRBJ1-4 and V is TRBV6-2 or TRBV6-3; D perhaps matches TRBD1 (6 bases). V was cut by 6 bases and J by 7 bases, with 18 bases left in between. CDR1 and CDR2 (germline): MNHEY, SVGEGT. The CDR3 length is 15 residues. The CDR3: CASRPAGDAPEKLFF. The DNA read from the CDR3 is TGTGCCAGCAGACCCGCAGGGGACGCCCCTGAAAAA.

This clone was counted many times. The CDR3 extends 3 residues past the end of the read, so its final part is completed from the germline J gene. This rearrangement joins TRBV19 to TRBJ2-1; D not resolved. V lost 1 base and J 3 bases, leaving 10 bases between the germline ends. CDR1 and CDR2 (germline): LNHDA, SQIVND (reference sequence). The CDR3 is 15 residues long. The CDR3 bases that were read are TGTGCCAGTAGTATAGCCTTCTCTAGCTACAATGAG. Protein: CASSIAFSSYNE. The whole CDR3 protein is CASSIAFSSYNEQFF.

This clone appeared many times. The missing CDR3 end, 3 residues past where the read stops, is filled in from the germline J gene. This chain links TRBV19 with TRBJ1-6; 7 positions match TRBD1. The CDR3 consists of 15 residues. Germline V gene sequence: CDR1 LNHDA, CDR2 SQIVND (reference sequence). Losses at the gene ends were 5 bases for V and 3 bases for J; bases not matched to a gene: 4. CDR3 DNA (partial): TGTGCCAGTAGTGCCGGACAGGTCTATAATTCACCC. Translation: CASSAGQVYNSP. The CDR3 as a whole reads CASSAGQVYNSPLHF.

This clone has a count of ten or more. The read ends 3 residues shy of where the CDR3 ends; the end is completed using the germline J gene. This rearrangement joins TRBV20-1 to TRBJ2-7, with 12 bases aligning to TRBD2. V gave up 0 bases and J gave up 2 bases; unmatched junction bases: 5. CDR1 DFQATT and CDR2 SNEGSKA come from the germline V gene (reference sequence). This CDR3 is 16 amino acids long. The part of the CDR3 DNA that was read is TGCAGTGCTAGAGATTGGGCTAGCGGGAGGGCCTACGAG. Its protein is CSARDWASGRAYE. Given in full, the CDR3 is CSARDWASGRAYEQYF.

This clone has at least ten counts. The observed sequence ends 3 residues before the CDR3 terminus, with the missing tail filled in from the germline J gene. V gene TRBV28 combines with J gene TRBJ2-7, with TRBD1 matching 7 bases. The CDR3 extends over 14 amino acids. Germline V lookup: CDR1 MDHEN, CDR2 SYDVKM. V lost 4 bases to trimming and J lost 4 bases; unmatched junction nucleotides: 7. The CDR3 sequence is CASSSGQKDYEQYF. CDR3 DNA, as far as it was read: TGTGCCAGCAGTTCGGGACAGAAAGATTACGAG.

At least ten counts were recorded for this clone. The read comes to an end 3 residues before the CDR3 does, leaving the germline J gene to fill in the end. The chain couples TRBV7-2 to TRBJ1-6, with a tentative D call TRBD1 (5 bases). The CDR3 is made up of 14 amino acids. Germline loops: CDR1 SGHTA, CDR2 FQGNSA. This CDR3 is CDHSDSSYNSPLHF. The DNA read from the CDR3 is TGTGACCACTCCGACAGCTCCTATAATTCACCC.

A note on this clone: The read comes to an end 3 residues before the CDR3 does, leaving the germline J gene to fill in the end. J is TRBJ1-6 and V is TRBV20-1; D is possibly TRBD1 (6 bases). CDR3 length equals 14 residues. Trimming shortened V by 6 bases and J by 8 bases, and 17 bases separated the two germline ends. Germline V gene data show CDR1 as DFQATT and CDR2 as SNEGSKA (reference sequence). Partial CDR3 DNA: TGCAGTGCCACCGGACAGACCGAGGATTCACCC. Translated: CSATGQTEDSP. The entire CDR3 sequence reads CSATGQTEDSPLHF.

There are many counts of this clone. The CDR3 goes on 3 residues after the read ends, and that part is filled in from the germline J gene. The rearrangement joins TRBV20-1 to TRBJ2-1; D is unclear. Germline CDR1 DFQATT, CDR2 SNEGSKA (reference sequence). The V gene lost 3 bases and the J gene lost 6 bases, with 6 bases spanning the gap. The CDR3 totals 11 residues. The chain's CDR3 is CSASLINEQFF. Incomplete CDR3 DNA: TGCAGTGCTAGTCTTATCAATGAG.

This clone was observed at least ten times. The read is 3 residues too short to cover the CDR3 end, so that end is filled in from the germline J gene. The rearrangement joins TRBV20-1 to TRBJ1-4; D might be TRBD1 (6 bases). The CDR3 consists of 13 residues. Germline CDR1 DFQATT, CDR2 SNEGSKA (reference sequence). V lost 6 bases, J lost 7 bases, and 15 bases lay in between. The chain's CDR3 is CSAATGGSEKLFF. CDR3 DNA, as far as it was read: TGCAGTGCCGCGACAGGAGGGAGTGAAAAA.

This clone came up many times. The observed sequence ends 3 residues before the CDR3 terminus, with the missing tail filled in from the germline J gene. J is TRBJ1-1 and V is TRBV14; TRBD1 matches at 9 bases. This CDR3 has 15 amino acids. Germline trimming cut 2 bases from V and 5 bases from J; bases unmatched to any gene: 6. The germline CDR1 and CDR2 sequences are SGHDN and FVKESK. The CDR3 reads CASSQPGTGRTEAFF. The part of the CDR3 DNA that was read is TGTGCCAGCAGCCAACCCGGGACAGGGCGTACTGAA.

At least ten counts were recorded for this clone. Coverage ceases 3 residues before the CDR3 finishes, and the germline J gene fills in the end. This chain links TRBV10-3 with TRBJ1-2; D is perhaps TRBD1 (6 bases). Germline lookup yields CDR1 ENHRY and CDR2 SYGVKD. Deletions cut 3 bases from V and 5 bases from J, with 13 bases between. CDR3 length: 14 residues. Incomplete CDR3 DNA: TGTGCCATCAGTGATTCGGGGGGCCAATATGGC. Translation: CAISDSGGQYG. The entire CDR3 protein reads CAISDSGGQYGYTF.

This clone was recorded at least ten times. This CDR3 reads CASSPGGTGAHEQYF. The part of the CDR3 DNA that was read is TGCGCCAGCAGCCCGGGGGGGACAGGGGCCCACGAG. This rearrangement joins TRBV4-1 to TRBJ2-7; 10 positions match TRBD1. Read data end 3 residues before the CDR3 end; the end is taken from the germline J gene. V trimming: 4 bases; J trimming: 5 bases; junction bases outside the gene matches: 8. CDR1 is MGHRA, CDR2 YSYEKL, per germline. The CDR3 runs 15 residues.